This TCR beta chain originates from a study of blood T cell repertoires in COVID-19. On the study more broadly: The United States, Italy and Spain provided the acute and convalescent COVID-19 samples. T cells, B-cell-depleted T cells, or PBMCs provided the cDNA or gDNA that served as material.

In Seattle, patients joined the study during active infection and were tracked longitudinally. In the study's own analysis: From reference gene primer amplification, estimates of nucleated cell counts were derived. Assay used: immunoSEQ multiplex PCR; TCRdb lists only in-frame clones, some missing. V and J calls plus clone size are reproduced from that table; the DNA served to infer D and trimming. The sample has roughly 150,000 clones; 80% to 90% are singletons. The sample taken for sequencing was peripheral blood. The clonotype comes from a woman of 80 years or more with COVID-19, enrolled during active disease.

DNA of the CDR3: TGTGCCAGCAGCCAGGGGGGACAGGGTGACTATGGCTACACCTTC. Its protein is CASSQGGQGDYGYTF. The chain carries TRBV3-1 (or the pseudogene TRBV3-2) and TRBJ1-2; 9 bases are shared with TRBD1. The CDR3 sequence is 15 residues long. The ends lost 3 bases at V and 3 bases at J; junction bases unmatched: 5. Germline V gene lookup returns CDR1 LGHDT and CDR2 YNNKEL (reference sequence).